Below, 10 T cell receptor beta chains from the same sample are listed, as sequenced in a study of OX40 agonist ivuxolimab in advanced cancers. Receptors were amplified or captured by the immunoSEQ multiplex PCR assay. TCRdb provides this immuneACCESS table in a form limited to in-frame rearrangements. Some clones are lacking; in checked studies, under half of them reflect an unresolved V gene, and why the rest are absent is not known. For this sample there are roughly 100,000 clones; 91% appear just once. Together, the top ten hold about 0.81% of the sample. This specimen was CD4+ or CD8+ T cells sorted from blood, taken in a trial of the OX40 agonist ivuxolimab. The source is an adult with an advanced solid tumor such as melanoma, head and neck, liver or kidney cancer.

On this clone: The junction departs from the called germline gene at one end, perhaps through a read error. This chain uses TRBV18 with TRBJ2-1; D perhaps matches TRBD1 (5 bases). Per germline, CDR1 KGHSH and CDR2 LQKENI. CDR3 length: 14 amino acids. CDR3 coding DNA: TGTGCCAGCTCACCGGGGCGCTCCGACAATGAGCAGTTCTTC. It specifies CASSPGRSDNEQFF.

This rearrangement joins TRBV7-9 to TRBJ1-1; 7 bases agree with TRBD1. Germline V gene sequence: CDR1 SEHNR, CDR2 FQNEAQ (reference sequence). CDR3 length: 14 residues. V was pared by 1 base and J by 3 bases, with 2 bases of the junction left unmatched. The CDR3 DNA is TGTGCCAGCAGCTTAGGGACAGGTCACACTGAAGCTTTCTTT. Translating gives CASSLGTGHTEAFF.

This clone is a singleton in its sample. The CDR3 DNA follows: TGCGCCAGCAGCTTGGTGTCTAGCGGGAGTATGAATACGCAGTATTTT. Its translation: CASSLVSSGSMNTQYF. This sequence joins TRBV5-1 and TRBJ2-3, with 10 nucleotides matching TRBD2. The junction had 8 bases not matched to a gene; V was cut back by 0 bases and J by 7 bases. The germline V gene has CDR1 SGHRS and CDR2 YFSETQ. The length of the CDR3 is 16 residues.

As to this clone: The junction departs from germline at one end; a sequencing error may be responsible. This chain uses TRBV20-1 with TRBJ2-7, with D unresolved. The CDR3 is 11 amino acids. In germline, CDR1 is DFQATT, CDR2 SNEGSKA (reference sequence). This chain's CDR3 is CSASGSYEQHF. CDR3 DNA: TGCAGTGCTAGCGGGTCGTACGAGCAGCACTTC.

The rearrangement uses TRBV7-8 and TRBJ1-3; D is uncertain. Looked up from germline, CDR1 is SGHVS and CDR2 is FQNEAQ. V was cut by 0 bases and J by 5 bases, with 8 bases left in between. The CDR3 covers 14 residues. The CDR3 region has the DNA TGTGCCAGCAGCTTAGCCTTTCAGCGAAACACCATATATTTT. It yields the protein CASSLAFQRNTIYF.

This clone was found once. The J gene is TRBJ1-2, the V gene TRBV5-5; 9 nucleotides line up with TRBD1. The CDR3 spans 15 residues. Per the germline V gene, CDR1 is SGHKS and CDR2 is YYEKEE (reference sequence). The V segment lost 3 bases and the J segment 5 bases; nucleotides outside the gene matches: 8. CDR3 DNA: TGTGCCAGCAGCTGGACAGGGGAAGGAAGGTATGGCTACACCTTC. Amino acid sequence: CASSWTGEGRYGYTF. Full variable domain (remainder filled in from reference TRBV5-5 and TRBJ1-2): DAGVTQSPTHLIKTRGQQVTLRCSPISGHKSVSWYQQVLGQGPQFIFQYYEKEERGRGNFPDRFSARQFPNYSSELNVNALLLGDSALYLCASSWTGEGRYGYTFGSGTRLTVV.

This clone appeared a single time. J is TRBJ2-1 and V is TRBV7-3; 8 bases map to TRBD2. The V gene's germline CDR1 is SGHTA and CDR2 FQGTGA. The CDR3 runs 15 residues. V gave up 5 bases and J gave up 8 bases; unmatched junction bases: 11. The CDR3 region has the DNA TGTGCCAGCAGCCCGGGACTAGTCGAGGGATATGAGCAGTTCTTC. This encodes CASSPGLVEGYEQFF.

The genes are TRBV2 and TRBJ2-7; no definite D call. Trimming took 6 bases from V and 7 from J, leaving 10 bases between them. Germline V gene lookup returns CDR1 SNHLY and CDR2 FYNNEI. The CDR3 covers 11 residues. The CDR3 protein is CASRIESEQYF. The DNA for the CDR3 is TGTGCCAGCAGAATTGAGTCGGAGCAGTACTTC.

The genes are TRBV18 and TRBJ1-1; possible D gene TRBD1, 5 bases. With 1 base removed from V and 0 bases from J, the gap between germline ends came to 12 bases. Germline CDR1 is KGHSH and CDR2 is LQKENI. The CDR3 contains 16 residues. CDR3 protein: CASSPQRQSMNTEAFF. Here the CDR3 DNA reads TGTGCCAGCTCACCACAGCGACAGAGCATGAACACTGAAGCTTTCTTT.

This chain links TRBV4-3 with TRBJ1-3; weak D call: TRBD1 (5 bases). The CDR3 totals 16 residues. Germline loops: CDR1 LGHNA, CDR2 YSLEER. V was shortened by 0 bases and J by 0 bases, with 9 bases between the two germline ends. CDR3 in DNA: TGCGCCAGCAGCCAAGATGATGGGGGCTCTGGAAACACCATATATTTT. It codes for CASSQDDGGSGNTIYF.